This passage covers 9 T cell receptor beta chains from one sample sequenced in a study of CD8 T cells in ankylosing spondylitis. Study-wide results and caveats: A motif of eight highly homologous TCR beta variants was seen as apparently characteristic of ankylosing spondylitis blood.

These receptors' targets are unknown. One entry per CDR3 protein, called by TCRdb with MiXCR from the 5' RACE reads. The profile shows 670,000 or so distinct CDR3 sequences, roughly 19% of them singletons. Sequencing input: blood, either unsorted or a sorted T cell fraction (not recorded which). These receptors came from a male donor with ankylosing spondylitis.

The chain joins TRBV20-1 to TRBJ2-5, with TRBD2 matching 9 bases. V lost 0 bases and J lost 5; bases outside the gene matches: 10. The CDR3 spans 16 residues. Germline V gene data show CDR1 as DFQATT and CDR2 as SNEGSKA (reference sequence). CDR3 region: CSARDPGGRAYETQYF. The CDR3 region has the DNA TGCAGTGCTAGAGACCCGGGCGGGAGGGCCTATGAGACCCAGTACTTC.

The chain uses TRBV28 and TRBJ2-3; D is uncertain. Trimming took 3 bases from V and 8 from J, leaving 15 bases between them. The CDR3 is made up of 14 amino acids. Per the germline V gene, CDR1 is MDHEN and CDR2 is SYDVKM. The CDR3 bases are TGTGCCAGCAGTTTGCCCCTTTTCGCGGCTACGCAGTATTTT. This encodes CASSLPLFAATQYF.

This clonotype was detected many times. The chain couples TRBV20-1 to TRBJ2-7, with 9 positions matching TRBD2. V trimming: 4 bases; J trimming: 0 bases; junction bases outside the gene matches: 7. The length of the CDR3 is 15 residues. CDR1 and CDR2 from the germline V gene are DFQATT and SNEGSKA (reference sequence). The CDR3 nucleotides read TGCAGTGCTAATGGGGCGGGAGGGAACTCCTACGAGCAGTACTTC. Translation gives CSANGAGGNSYEQYF.

This chain joins TRBV5-6 and TRBJ1-1; D gene ambiguous. Germline values: CDR1 SGHDT, CDR2 YYEEEE. The CDR3 contains 16 residues. The V gene lost 0 bases and the J gene lost 1 base, with 13 bases spanning the gap. CDR3 DNA: TGTGCCAGCAGCTTGGTTGGGGTTGCGGGGAACACTGAAGCTTTCTTT. This translates into CASSLVGVAGNTEAFF.

This chain uses TRBV20-1 with TRBJ2-7; 7 nucleotides line up with TRBD1. The V gene's germline CDR1 is DFQATT and CDR2 SNEGSKA (reference sequence). This CDR3 comprises 14 residues. J lost 6 bases, V lost 6 bases, and 14 bases had no gene match. The CDR3 region is CSAPTRQGWGEQYF. In DNA, the CDR3 is TGCAGTGCCCCCACCCGACAGGGATGGGGCGAGCAGTACTTC.

J is TRBJ2-5 and V is TRBV11-2, with 7 bases fitting TRBD1. Trimming at V came to 0 bases and at J to 2 bases, leaving 3 bases not matched to a gene. Germline V gives CDR1 SGHAT, CDR2 FQNNGV. The CDR3 loop spans 15 amino acids. The CDR3 loop reads CASSLERGHQETQYF. For the CDR3, the DNA is TGTGCCAGCAGCTTAGAAAGGGGGCATCAAGAGACCCAGTACTTC.

This clonotype came up a few times. The chain is built from TRBV12-3 or TRBV12-4 and TRBJ2-1; D unclear. Trimming shortened V by 1 base and J by 9 bases, and 4 bases separated the two germline ends. The CDR3 covers 11 residues. The CDR3 is CASSLDLEQFF. The CDR3 nucleotides read TGTGCCAGCAGTTTAGACCTTGAGCAGTTCTTC.

This clonotype came up a few times. The chain has TRBV6-5 and TRBJ2-1; D is perhaps TRBD1 or TRBD2 (6 bases each). Trimming removed 0 bases from V and 3 bases from J, with 12 bases in between. The CDR3 covers 16 residues. The V gene's germline CDR1 is MNHEY and CDR2 SVGAGI. The CDR3 coding sequence is TGTGCCAGCAGTTACTCGGGGGGCCGCTACTACAATGAGCAGTTCTTC. Its translation: CASSYSGGRYYNEQFF.

A few counts support this clonotype. The J gene is TRBJ2-3, the V gene TRBV7-2, with D tentatively TRBD1 or TRBD2 (6 bases each). CDR3 length: 17 residues. Germline-derived CDR1 and CDR2 are SGHTA and FQGNSA. V shed 0 bases and J shed 0 bases, with 13 bases lying between them. CDR3 protein: CASSLAGGFASTDTQYF. CDR3 bases: TGTGCCAGCAGCTTAGCGGGGGGCTTTGCTAGCACAGATACGCAGTATTTT.